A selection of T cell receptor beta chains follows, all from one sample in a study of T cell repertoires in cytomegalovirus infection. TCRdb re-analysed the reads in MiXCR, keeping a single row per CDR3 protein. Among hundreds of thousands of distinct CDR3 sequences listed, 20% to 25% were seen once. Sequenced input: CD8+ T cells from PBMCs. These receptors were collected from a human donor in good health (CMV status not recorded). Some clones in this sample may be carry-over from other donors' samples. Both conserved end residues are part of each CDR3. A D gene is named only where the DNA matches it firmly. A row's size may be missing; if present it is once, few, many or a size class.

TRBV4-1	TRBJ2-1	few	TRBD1	TGCGCCAGCAGCCAAGATACGGGACAGGGGGCAGGTAATGAGCAGTTCTTC	CASSQDTGQGAGNEQFF
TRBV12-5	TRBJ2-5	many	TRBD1	TGTGCTAGTGGTTTGTGGACAGGCTCCGGGGAGACCCAGTACTTC	CASGLWTGSGETQYF
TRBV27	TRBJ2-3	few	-	TGTGCCAGCAGTTTATCGTTCACAGATACGCAGTATTTT	CASSLSFTDTQYF
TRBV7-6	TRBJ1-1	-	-	TGTGCCAGCAGCCCGACAATTGCCTTGAACACTGAAGCTTTCTTT	CASSPTIALNTEAFF
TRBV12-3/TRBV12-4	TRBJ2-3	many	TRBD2	TGTGCCAGCACCCCACCCCTACTAGCGGGGGGGGGAGATACGCAGTATTTT	CASTPPLLAGGGDTQYF
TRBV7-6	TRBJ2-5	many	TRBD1	TGTGCCAGCAGCGCCCGGGACAGCCAAGAGACCCAGTACTTC	CASSARDSQETQYF
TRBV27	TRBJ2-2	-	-	TGTGCCAGCGGCTACCCCGGGACTCCGACCGGGGAGCTGTTTTTT	CASGYPGTPTGELFF
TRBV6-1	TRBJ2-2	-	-	TGTGCCAGCAGTTACACGTCCTCGCCCACCGGGGAGCTGTTTTTT	CASSYTSSPTGELFF
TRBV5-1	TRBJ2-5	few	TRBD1	TGCGCCAGCAGCTCGCCAATGGGAGACAGGGTCGCCCAAGAGACCCAGTACTTC	CASSSPMGDRVAQETQYF
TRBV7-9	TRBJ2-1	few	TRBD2	TGTGCCAGCAGCCGCGGGGGGGCTAGGGAGCAGTTCTTC	CASSRGGAREQFF
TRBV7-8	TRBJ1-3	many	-	TGTGCCAGCAGCTTAGGCCGGGGGTCGGGACGAAGTGGAAACACCATATATTTT	CASSLGRGSGRSGNTIYF
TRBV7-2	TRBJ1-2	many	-	TGTGCCAGCAGCTTAGCCAACGGCGTCGGCTATGGCTACACCTTC	CASSLANGVGYGYTF
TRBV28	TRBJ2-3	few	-	TGTGCCAGCAGCCGTCCCCGACAGGACCTAATGACGCAGTATTTT	CASSRPRQDLMTQYF
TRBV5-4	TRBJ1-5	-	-	TGTGCCAGCAGCCTAGGACCGGCTTATAGCAATCAGCCCCAGCATTTT	CASSLGPAYSNQPQHF
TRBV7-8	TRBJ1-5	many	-	TGTGCCAGCAGTTTGGACGGTAGCAATCAGCCCCAGCATTTT	CASSLDGSNQPQHF
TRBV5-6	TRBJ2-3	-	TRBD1	TGTGCCAGCAGCTCGGGACAGGGGACGCAGTATTTT	CASSSGQGTQYF
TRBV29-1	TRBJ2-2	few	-	TGCAGCGTTTTCAGGGCCACCGGGGAGCTGTTTTTT	CSVFRATGELFF
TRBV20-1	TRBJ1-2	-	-	TGCAGTGCTAGACGGACGGACAGCCTTTATGGCTACACCTTC	CSARRTDSLYGYTF
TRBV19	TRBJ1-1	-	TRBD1	TGTGCCAGTAGTATCGCGACAGGGCAAGCTTTCTTT	CASSIATGQAFF
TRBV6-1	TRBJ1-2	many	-	TGTGCCAGCAGTGAACTTGGGGATGGCTACACCTTC	CASSELGDGYTF
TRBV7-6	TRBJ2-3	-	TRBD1	TGTGCCAGCAGCTTTAACAGGGGGAAAGATACGCAGTATTTT	CASSFNRGKDTQYF
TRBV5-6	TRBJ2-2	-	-	TGTGCCAGCAGCGCCAGAGTTCCCGGGGAGCTGTTTTTT	CASSARVPGELFF
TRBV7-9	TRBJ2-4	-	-	TGTGCCAGCAGTGGGGCAGAGGTCAAAAACATTCAGTACTTC	CASSGAEVKNIQYF
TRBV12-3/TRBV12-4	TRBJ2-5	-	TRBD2	TGTGCCAGCACCTCTTTCGCGACCGGGACTAGCCAAGAGACCCAGTACTTC	CASTSFATGTSQETQYF
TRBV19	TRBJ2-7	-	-	TGTGCCAGTAGTAAAACTACAGAGACCTTTGGGTTCTACGAGCAGTACTTC	CASSKTTETFGFYEQYF
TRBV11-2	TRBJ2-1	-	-	TGTGCCAGCAGCTTAGAATGGGGCGGCCTTAACAATGAGCAGTTCTTC	CASSLEWGGLNNEQFF
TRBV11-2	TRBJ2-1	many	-	TGTGCCAGCAGCTCCGAAGCCCCGGTCTTC	CASSSEAPVF
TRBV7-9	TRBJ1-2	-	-	TGTGCCAGCAGCCGACAACAGGAAAACTATGGCTACACCTTC	CASSRQQENYGYTF
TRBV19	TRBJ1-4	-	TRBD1	TGTGCCGGTAGTATAGCCGAGGGGGCGAGAGATGCAACTAATGAAAAACTGTTTTTT	CAGSIAEGARDATNEKLFF